This T cell receptor beta chain was recovered during a study of CD8 T cells in ankylosing spondylitis. Germline values: CDR1 DFQATT, CDR2 SNEGSKA (reference sequence). CDR3 size: 15 residues. V trimming: 4 bases; J trimming: 4 bases; junction bases outside the gene matches: 8. Study-level points and caveats: Reports say disease-linked clones showed up significantly more in matched ankylosing spondylitis synovial fluid. A TCR beta motif of seven or eight highly homologous variants appeared characteristic of ankylosing spondylitis blood.

TCRdb re-called the 5' RACE reads with MiXCR, one entry per CDR3 protein. The sample has a few hundred thousand distinct CDR3 sequences, 20% to 25% seen once. A word on this clonotype: Its antigen is currently unknown.

This clonotype was sampled from a male donor with ankylosing spondylitis. The sequenced sample was blood, either unsorted or a sorted T cell fraction (not recorded which). This sequence joins TRBV20-1 and TRBJ2-1; 9 positions agree with TRBD2. In DNA, the CDR3 is TGCAGTGCTAATTTCGGGACTAGCATTTACAATGAGCAGTTCTTC. This translates into CSANFGTSIYNEQFF.